This TCR beta chain was observed in a study of neoadjuvant anti-PD-1 for oral cavity cancer. The table came from immunoSEQ multiplex PCR; TCRdb's copy has only in-frame clones and leaves some out. The data hold 60,000 to 80,000 clones, with roughly 80% observed a single time. V gave up 6 bases and J gave up 3 bases; unmatched junction bases: 11. The CDR3 contains 16 residues. Germline V gives CDR1 SNHLY, CDR2 FYNNEI. Patients had newly diagnosed, untreated stage II-IVA oral cavity squamous cell carcinoma. The receptor comes from a person aged 35 to 85 with oral cavity squamous cell carcinoma. The chain joins TRBV2 to TRBJ2-1; 7 nucleotides agree with TRBD2. The material was PBMCs, obtained before nivolumab (anti-PD-1) treatment. CDR3: CASRPPGLSDYNEQFF. The CDR3 DNA sequence: TGTGCCAGCAGGCCCCCGGGACTATCCGACTACAATGAGCAGTTCTTC. The whole variable domain, filled in from reference TRBV2 and TRBJ2-1, reads EPEVTQTPSHQVTQMGQEVILRCVPISNHLYFYWYRQILGQKVEFLVSFYNNEISEKSEIFDDQFSVERPDGSNFTLKIRSTKLEDSAMYFCASRPPGLSDYNEQFFGPGTRLTVL.